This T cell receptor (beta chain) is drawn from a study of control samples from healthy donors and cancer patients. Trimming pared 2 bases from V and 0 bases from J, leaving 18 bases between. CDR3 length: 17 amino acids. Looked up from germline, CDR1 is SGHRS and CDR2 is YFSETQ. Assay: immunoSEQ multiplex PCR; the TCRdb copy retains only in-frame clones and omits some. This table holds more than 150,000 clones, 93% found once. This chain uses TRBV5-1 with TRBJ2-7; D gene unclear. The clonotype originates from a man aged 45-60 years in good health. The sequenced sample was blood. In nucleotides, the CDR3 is TGCGCCAGCAGCTTTTGGTCATCGGACCGCTACTCCTACGAGCAGTACTTC. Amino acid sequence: CASSFWSSDRYSYEQYF.